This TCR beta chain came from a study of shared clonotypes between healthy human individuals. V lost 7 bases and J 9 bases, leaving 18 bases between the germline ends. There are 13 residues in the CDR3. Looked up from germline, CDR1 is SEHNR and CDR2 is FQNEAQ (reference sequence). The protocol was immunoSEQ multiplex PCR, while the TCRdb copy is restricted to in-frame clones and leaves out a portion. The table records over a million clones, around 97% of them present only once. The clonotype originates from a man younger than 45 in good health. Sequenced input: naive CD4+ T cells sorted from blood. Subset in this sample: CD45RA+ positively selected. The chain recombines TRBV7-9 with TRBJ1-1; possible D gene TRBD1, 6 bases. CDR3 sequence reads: CASNFGTTSQAFF. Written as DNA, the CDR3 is TGTGCCAGCAATTTCGGGACAACCAGCCAAGCTTTCTTT.